This is a list of T cell receptor beta chains from one sample in a study of T cell repertoires in cytomegalovirus infection. These receptors have no identified antigens. TCRdb used MiXCR to reprocess the reads, holding one entry per CDR3 protein. The sample has approximately 590,000 distinct CDR3 sequences; about 40% are singletons. The specimen was cultured PBMCs, collected from culture after CMV antigen stimulation. Source of these receptors: a human donor in good health (CMV status not recorded). Some clones in this sample may be carry-over from other donors' samples. Both conserved end residues are part of each CDR3. The order of the fields is J gene, D gene, CDR3 length, clone size, V gene, CDR3 DNA, CDR3 protein. A D gene is named only where the DNA matches it firmly. A clone size is listed for some rows: how often the clone was seen (once, few, many), or a class if it is expanded.

TRBJ1-5 - 15 many TRBV7-2 TGTGCCAGCAGCTTATTGACGGCGGGGCATCAGCCCCAGCATTTT CASSLLTAGHQPQHF
TRBJ2-1 TRBD2 14 many TRBV7-2 TGTGCCAGCAGAGAGCGGGGGGGCCTTAATGAGCAGTTCTTC CASRERGGLNEQFF
TRBJ2-1 - 13 - TRBV7-2 TGTGCCAGCAGCTCGTCCCTCCCCGCAGCGCAGTTCTTC CASSSSLPAAQFF
TRBJ1-6 - 14 - TRBV12-3/TRBV12-4 TGTGCCAGCAGTTTAATGACTATCAATTCACCCCTCCACTTT CASSLMTINSPLHF
TRBJ2-5 - 14 - TRBV25-1 TGTGCCAGCAGTGAGGTGACTACCCAAGAGACCCAGTACTTC CASSEVTTQETQYF
TRBJ2-7 TRBD2 13 - TRBV20-1 TGCAGTGCTAGCCGTGCGGGAGAGGCCGAGCAGTACTTC CSASRAGEAEQYF
TRBJ2-3 - 15 few TRBV5-3 TGTGCCAGCAGCTTAAAAGGGGGGGCCGCAGATACGCAGTATTTT CASSLKGGAADTQYF
TRBJ1-2 - 13 many TRBV7-2 TGTGCCAGCAGCTTACTGACTAACTATGGCTACACCTTC CASSLLTNYGYTF
TRBJ1-2 - 17 - TRBV7-4 TGTGCCAGCAGCTTACTGGGAGAAAGTGGGTTCGGGACCGGCTACACCTTC CASSLLGESGFGTGYTF
TRBJ1-6 - 14 - TRBV6-1 TGTGCCACCCAAACCCAGGGGATCGGATCACCCCTCCACTTT CATQTQGIGSPLHF
TRBJ2-3 TRBD1 14 - TRBV7-6 TGTGCCAGCAGCCCCGGGACAGGGAAGGATACGCAGTATTTT CASSPGTGKDTQYF
TRBJ1-1 - 14 many TRBV7-2 TGTGCCAGCAGCCCGACCCGGGGGAACACTGAAGCTTTCTTT CASSPTRGNTEAFF
TRBJ2-2 - 14 - TRBV6-2/TRBV6-3 TGTGCCAGCATCCAACAGGGTAATGCCGGGGAGCTGTTTTTT CASIQQGNAGELFF
TRBJ1-6 - 16 few TRBV4-2 TGTGCCAGCAGCCTCCCCGTCTGGGGAGGGGATTCACCCCTCCACTTT CASSLPVWGGDSPLHF
TRBJ1-2 TRBD1 12 - TRBV7-2 TGTGCCAGCAGCACCGGACAGGGCAGCTACACCTTC CASSTGQGSYTF
TRBJ1-1 - 14 - TRBV12-3/TRBV12-4 TGTGCCAGCACCCAGGAGGGAGAAAGGGCTGAAGCTTTCTTT CASTQEGERAEAFF
TRBJ2-3 TRBD2 15 - TRBV7-9 TGTGCCAGCAGCTGGACTAGCGGGGTGGTAGATACGCAGTATTTT CASSWTSGVVDTQYF